These 20 T cell receptor beta chains originate from one sample sequenced in a study of blood T cell repertoires in COVID-19 (TCRdb year 2020). Library creation used the immunoSEQ multiplex PCR assay. TCRdb obtained this table from immuneACCESS and retained in-frame rearrangements with V and J assigned. These tables miss some clones; where compared with another copy, unresolved V genes account for less than half of the shortfall, and the remainder is unexplained. This sample lists approximately 70,000 clones; 82% were detected once. Together, the top ten hold roughly an eighth of the sample. Sample: peripheral blood. The receptors originated from an elderly woman with acute or convalescent COVID-19.

V gene TRBV2 combines with J gene TRBJ2-1, with 13 bases fitting TRBD2. J lost 9 bases, V lost 8 bases, and 10 bases had no gene match. From germline, CDR1 is SNHLY and CDR2 FYNNEI. The CDR3 is 15 residues long. The CDR3 DNA follows: TGTGCCAGCTCCGGGAAGGGACTAGCGGGAACTGAGCAGTTCTTC. Encoded protein: CASSGKGLAGTEQFF. Full variable domain (missing parts from reference TRBV2 and TRBJ2-1): EPEVTQTPSHQVTQMGQEVILRCVPISNHLYFYWYRQILGQKVEFLVSFYNNEISEKSEIFDDQFSVERPDGSNFTLKIRSTKLEDSAMYFCASSGKGLAGTEQFFGPGTRLTVL.

The chain links TRBV5-1 to TRBJ2-1, with D possibly TRBD2 on 6 matching bases. The germline CDR1 and CDR2 sequences are SGHRS and YFSETQ. Trimming took off 0 bases at V and 6 bases at J, with 16 bases between the two ends. This CDR3 contains 16 residues. The CDR3 coding sequence is TGCGCCAGCAGCTTGGGTCGACTAGGGCGTGTCAATGAGCAGTTCTTC. Its protein product is CASSLGRLGRVNEQFF.

This rearrangement joins TRBV6-1 to TRBJ1-2, with a possible D match to TRBD1 (5 bases). This CDR3 region has 15 residues. Germline V gene sequence: CDR1 MNHNS, CDR2 SASEGT. The V end lost 2 bases, the J end lost 5 bases, and 15 bases lay between the germline ends. This CDR3 reads CASSEYSGIGYGYTF. For the CDR3, the DNA is TGTGCCAGCAGTGAATATTCAGGGATTGGGTATGGCTACACCTTC.

The genes are TRBV7-6 and TRBJ1-1; D is perhaps TRBD1 (6 bases). V lost 1 base to trimming and J lost 1 base, with 10 bases between them. CDR1 and CDR2 from the germline V gene are SGHVS and FNYEAQ. The CDR3 is 15 amino acids. The CDR3 DNA reads as TGTGCCAGCAGCTTAGTGGGGGCTGGGAACACTGAAGCTTTCTTT. As protein: CASSLVGAGNTEAFF.

This clone was recorded once. The chain is built from TRBV7-2 and TRBJ1-2; 8 bases match TRBD1. The J segment lost 5 bases and the V segment lost 1 base, leaving 6 bases of the junction unmatched. There are 15 residues in the CDR3. Germline values: CDR1 SGHTA, CDR2 FQGNSA. In nucleotides, the CDR3 is TGTGCCAGCAGCTTAGTGACAGGGGAAGGGTATGGCTACACCTTC. It specifies CASSLVTGEGYGYTF.

The CDR3 spells CASFQGYRSREQYF. The CDR3 DNA is TGTGCCAGCTTTCAGGGGTATCGGTCGAGGGAGCAGTACTTC. The chain has TRBV2 and TRBJ2-7, with D possibly TRBD1 on 6 matching bases. V shed 8 bases and J shed 7 bases, with 21 bases lying between them. Germline CDR1 and CDR2: SNHLY and FYNNEI. The CDR3 sequence is 14 residues long.

The V and J genes are TRBV10-3 and TRBJ1-2; 7 bases match TRBD1. Germline CDR1 ENHRY, CDR2 SYGVKD. V shed 5 bases, J shed 6 bases, and the junction held 12 bases outside the gene matches. This CDR3 has 15 amino acids. The CDR3 region has the DNA TGTGCCATCAGTCTTGAGACAGGGCTTTACGATGGCTACACCTTC. Translation gives CAISLETGLYDGYTF.

The J gene is TRBJ2-7, the V gene TRBV7-8, with TRBD1 matching 9 bases. The CDR3 runs 14 residues. V lost 11 bases, J lost 2 bases, and 10 bases stayed unmatched. Germline values: CDR1 SGHVS, CDR2 FQNEAQ. CDR3 amino acids: CAATGTGNPYEQYF. The CDR3 DNA reads TGTGCCGCGACCGGGACAGGGAACCCCTACGAGCAGTACTTC.

The chain combines TRBV5-5 with TRBJ1-2, with 7 bases fitting TRBD1. Per germline, CDR1 SGHKS and CDR2 YYEKEE (reference sequence). V shed 4 bases, J shed 8 bases, and the junction held 14 bases outside the gene matches. The CDR3 runs to 15 residues. CDR3 sequence: CASSLGTDLGRGYTF. CDR3 coding DNA: TGTGCCAGCAGCCTCGGGACAGATTTAGGGAGAGGCTACACCTTC.

The chain is built from TRBV2 and TRBJ2-2; 11 positions agree with TRBD2. J lost 1 base, V lost 5 bases, and 6 bases had no gene match. CDR3 length: 17 amino acids. Germline loops: CDR1 SNHLY, CDR2 FYNNEI. CDR3: CASSPTGLAGNTGELFF. DNA of the CDR3: TGTGCCAGCAGTCCCACTGGACTAGCGGGGAACACCGGGGAGCTGTTTTTT.

This chain uses TRBV5-4 with TRBJ1-1; D might be TRBD1 (6 bases). This CDR3 is 13 amino acids long. CDR1 is SGHNT, CDR2 YYREEE, per germline (reference sequence). Trimming cost V 1 base and J 4 bases, with 8 bases left between them. DNA of the CDR3: TGTGCCAGCAGCTTGACAGGGACCACTGAAGCTTTCTTT. This gives the protein CASSLTGTTEAFF. Supplemented by reference TRBV5-4 and TRBJ1-1, the full variable domain reads ETGVTQSPTHLIKTRGQQVTLRCSSQSGHNTVSWYQQALGQGPQFIFQYYREEENGRGNFPPRFSGLQFPNYSSELNVNALELDDSALYLCASSLTGTTEAFFGQGTRLTVV.

J is TRBJ2-1 and V is TRBV7-7; possibly TRBD2 for D (6 bases). CDR1 SSHAT and CDR2 FNYEAQ come from the germline V gene (reference sequence). With 1 base removed from V and 9 bases from J, the gap between germline ends came to 16 bases. The CDR3 loop spans 15 amino acids. The CDR3 region is CASSLELKRGGEQFF. CDR3 sequence (DNA): TGTGCCAGCAGCTTAGAGTTGAAAAGGGGAGGTGAGCAGTTCTTC.

V usage is TRBV19 and J usage is TRBJ2-2; 7 bases are shared with TRBD2. Germline values: CDR1 LNHDA, CDR2 SQIVND (reference sequence). The CDR3 has 13 amino acids. The junction had 6 bases not matched to a gene; V was cut back by 5 bases and J by 9 bases. CDR3 amino acids: CASSLASGRELFF. CDR3 bases: TGTGCCAGTAGTCTCGCTAGCGGACGGGAGCTGTTTTTT.

The gene calls are TRBV5-1 and TRBJ1-4, with 8 bases that match TRBD1. The CDR3 has 17 amino acids. V trimming: 4 bases; J trimming: 5 bases; junction bases outside the gene matches: 13. Germline CDR1 reads SGHRS; CDR2 reads YFSETQ. For the CDR3, the DNA is TGCGCCAGCAGCCCCAGGGGGCGACAAACCTGGAATGAAAAACTGTTTTTT. This gives the protein CASSPRGRQTWNEKLFF.

CDR3 sequence reads: CASSLARQDFGTQYF. CDR3 DNA sequence: TGCGCCAGCAGCTTGGCCAGACAGGACTTTGGGACCCAGTACTTC. The chain joins TRBV5-1 to TRBJ2-5; tentatively, D is TRBD1 (6 bases). Germline CDR1 reads SGHRS; CDR2 reads YFSETQ. V was cut by 0 bases and J by 7 bases, with 16 bases left in between. The CDR3 spans 15 residues.

V usage is TRBV11-2 and J usage is TRBJ2-2; 12 bases agree with TRBD2. The germline V gene encodes CDR1 SGHAT and CDR2 FQNNGV. The length of the CDR3 is 18 residues. V lost 3 bases, J lost 4 bases, and 9 bases stayed unmatched. This CDR3 is CASSFLASGRASTGELFF. CDR3 bases: TGTGCCAGCAGCTTTTTGGCTAGCGGGAGGGCCAGCACCGGGGAGCTGTTTTTT.

The chain combines TRBV27 with TRBJ2-3, with a possible D match to TRBD2 (5 bases). Germline CDR1 MNHEY, CDR2 SMNVEV (reference sequence). Trimming took off 7 bases at V and 0 bases at J, with 14 bases between the two ends. The CDR3 contains 15 residues. DNA for the CDR3: TGTGCCAGCACCGCGAGGGCTTATAGCACAGATACGCAGTATTTT. This sequence encodes CASTARAYSTDTQYF.

This rearrangement joins TRBV6-5 to TRBJ1-2; TRBD1 matches at 11 bases. Trimming took 6 bases from V and 6 from J; bases not matched to a gene: 3. The germline gives CDR1 MNHEY, CDR2 SVGAGI. The CDR3 is 13 residues long. The DNA of the CDR3 is TGTGCCAGCAGCCGGGGACAGGGGGATGGCTACACCTTC. It specifies CASSRGQGDGYTF.

The rearrangement links TRBV5-4 to TRBJ2-6, with 7 bases that match TRBD2. Germline V gene data show CDR1 as SGHNT and CDR2 as YYREEE (reference sequence). V dropped 4 bases and J dropped 4; count of bases not matched to a gene: 11. This CDR3 comprises 17 residues. CDR3 in DNA: TGTGCCAGCAGCAGCGGGGCCACCGCTTGGGGGGCCAACGTCCTGACTTTC. Translation: CASSSGATAWGANVLTF.

The genes are TRBV4-3 and TRBJ1-1, with D possibly being TRBD1 (5 bases). CDR3 length: 14 amino acids. CDR1 is LGHNA, CDR2 YSLEER, per germline. Deletions cut 5 bases from V and 4 bases from J, with 14 bases between. The DNA for the CDR3 is TGCGCCAGCAGCAGAAGGGGATGGGGCACTGAAGCTTTCTTT. Its protein product is CASSRRGWGTEAFF.